The 14 T cell receptor beta chains below all came from one sample that was sequenced in a study of T-cell reconstitution after alpha-beta-depleted transplantation in children. Unique molecular identifiers tagged the TCRbeta library. Using its own MiXCR run on the PCR reads, TCRdb lists one record per CDR3 protein. The data show about 370,000 distinct CDR3 sequences, with about 20% seen just once and 3.8% held by the top ten. The specimen was PBMCs from the stem cell graft donor, collected from the stem cell graft. The receptors shown here come from a human donor who donated a stem cell graft to a child with acute myeloid leukemia.

The chain recombines TRBV5-1 with TRBJ2-1; 14 nucleotides agree with TRBD2. Germline-derived CDR1 and CDR2 are SGHRS and YFSETQ. V was pared by 0 bases and J by 9 bases, with 8 bases of the junction left unmatched. The CDR3 covers 17 residues. CDR3 region: CASSLETSGRAGSEQFF. The CDR3, as DNA: TGCGCCAGCAGCTTGGAGACTAGCGGGAGGGCCGGAAGTGAGCAGTTCTTC.

This clonotype turned up a few times. CDR3 protein: CASSPGPADTQYF. CDR3 sequence (DNA): TGTGCCAGCAGCCCGGGGCCGGCAGATACGCAGTATTTT. V is TRBV12-3 or TRBV12-4 and J is TRBJ2-3, with D perhaps matching TRBD1 or TRBD2 (5 bases each). Trimming pared 6 bases from V and 4 bases from J, leaving 11 bases between. The CDR3 has 13 residues.

V usage is TRBV7-3 and J usage is TRBJ2-1; the match to TRBD2 covers 10 bases. The CDR3 runs to 16 residues. Trimming took 5 bases from V and 8 from J; bases not matched to a gene: 12. CDR1 SGHTA and CDR2 FQGTGA come from the germline V gene. The CDR3 region has the DNA TGTGCCAGCAGCATTACTTCCGGGACTAGCGAGGATGAGCAGTTCTTC. Its protein product is CASSITSGTSEDEQFF.

This clonotype has more than one count but fewer than ten. The chain carries TRBV7-2 and TRBJ2-2; tentative D call: TRBD1 (6 bases). There are 16 residues in the CDR3. The germline CDR1 and CDR2 sequences are SGHTA and FQGNSA. V was pared by 1 base and J by 4 bases, with 13 bases between. CDR3 in DNA: TGTGCCAGCAGCTTAGTCTCAGGGGCGAGCACCGGGGAGCTGTTTTTT. Translated: CASSLVSGASTGELFF.

The chain joins TRBV6-5 to TRBJ1-2; D is unclear. The germline V gene encodes CDR1 MNHEY and CDR2 SVGAGI. The CDR3 contains 14 residues. Deletions cut 2 bases from V and 3 bases from J, with 10 bases between. CDR3 sequence reads: CASSYKGPDYGYTF. CDR3 nucleotides: TGTGCCAGCAGTTACAAAGGACCAGACTATGGCTACACCTTC.

This clonotype showed up just a few times. CDR3: CASSHLLDDEQFF. The DNA of the CDR3 is TGCGCCAGCAGCCACCTACTAGACGACGAGCAGTTCTTC. The chain is built from TRBV4-3 and TRBJ2-1, with D tentatively TRBD2 (5 bases). The germline gives CDR1 LGHNA, CDR2 YSLEER. V was clipped by 3 bases and J by 10 bases, with 13 bases between them. This CDR3 comprises 13 residues.

This clonotype showed up many times. The chain carries TRBV27 and TRBJ2-1, with TRBD1 as a possible D gene (6 bases). The CDR3 totals 15 residues. V was shortened by 5 bases and J by 3 bases, with 14 bases between the two germline ends. Per germline, CDR1 MNHEY and CDR2 SMNVEV (reference sequence). In DNA, the CDR3 is TGTGCCAGCAGTCCACAAGAACAGGGCTACAATGAGCAGTTCTTC. As protein: CASSPQEQGYNEQFF.

The CDR3 sequence is CASSLEADSGTGELFF. The CDR3 bases are TGCGCCAGCAGCTTGGAGGCGGACAGTGGGACCGGGGAGCTGTTTTTT. The chain combines TRBV5-1 with TRBJ2-2; perhaps TRBD1 as D (6 bases). This CDR3 contains 16 residues. Germline values: CDR1 SGHRS, CDR2 YFSETQ. Trimming removed 0 bases at V and 5 bases at J, with 14 bases between.

This sequence joins TRBV6-1 and TRBJ2-5, with 7 bases that match TRBD1. The germline gives CDR1 MNHNS, CDR2 SASEGT. J was trimmed by 1 base and V by 5 bases; bases with no gene match: 10. The CDR3 is made up of 16 amino acids. This CDR3 is CASSRNRGIIQETQYF. CDR3 bases: TGTGCCAGCAGTAGAAACAGGGGAATAATCCAAGAGACCCAGTACTTC.

The rearrangement links TRBV27 to TRBJ2-3, with D hard to call. CDR3 size: 14 residues. In germline, CDR1 is MNHEY, CDR2 SMNVEV (reference sequence). With 3 bases removed from V and 3 bases from J, the gap between germline ends came to 10 bases. The CDR3 spells CASSFSAVTDTQYF. CDR3 DNA sequence: TGTGCCAGCAGTTTTTCAGCTGTGACAGATACGCAGTATTTT.

Only a few counts were recorded for this clonotype. The gene calls are TRBV4-3 and TRBJ2-7, with 9 bases lining up with TRBD1. CDR3 size: 16 residues. V lost 2 bases to trimming and J lost 6 bases; unmatched junction nucleotides: 11. CDR1 and CDR2 from the germline V gene are LGHNA and YSLEER. This chain's CDR3 is CASSQSRDRELCEQYF. CDR3 DNA sequence: TGCGCCAGCAGCCAATCTCGGGACAGGGAGCTTTGCGAGCAGTACTTC.

The sample holds many counts of this clonotype. V is TRBV12-3 or TRBV12-4 and J is TRBJ2-5, with D possibly being TRBD1 or TRBD2 (5 bases each). The CDR3 is 15 amino acids. The germline V and J ends were trimmed by 7 bases and 5 bases, with 20 bases remaining between them. The CDR3 nucleotides read TGTGCCAGCAATCCCACGTGGGGCCCGGGGGAGACCCAGTACTTC. Protein: CASNPTWGPGETQYF.

This clonotype was seen repeatedly, ten times or more. One junction end disagrees with the germline gene, perhaps due to a read error. The chain uses TRBV20-1 and TRBJ2-5; D is perhaps TRBD1 or TRBD2 (6 bases each). Per germline, CDR1 DFQATT and CDR2 SNEGSKA (reference sequence). CDR3 length equals 12 residues. As DNA, the CDR3 is TGCAGTGCCAGAGGGGGGCTGGAGACCCAGTACTTC. This encodes CSARGGLETQYF.

This clonotype was counted between two and nine times. This sequence joins TRBV6-5 and TRBJ1-6; TRBD1 is a possible D gene (6 bases). Germline loops: CDR1 MNHEY, CDR2 SVGAGI. Trimming pared 2 bases from V and 4 bases from J, leaving 12 bases between. This CDR3 comprises 16 residues. The CDR3 loop reads CASSYKTGTYNSPLHF. In DNA form, the CDR3 reads TGTGCCAGCAGTTACAAGACAGGCACATATAATTCACCCCTCCACTTT.